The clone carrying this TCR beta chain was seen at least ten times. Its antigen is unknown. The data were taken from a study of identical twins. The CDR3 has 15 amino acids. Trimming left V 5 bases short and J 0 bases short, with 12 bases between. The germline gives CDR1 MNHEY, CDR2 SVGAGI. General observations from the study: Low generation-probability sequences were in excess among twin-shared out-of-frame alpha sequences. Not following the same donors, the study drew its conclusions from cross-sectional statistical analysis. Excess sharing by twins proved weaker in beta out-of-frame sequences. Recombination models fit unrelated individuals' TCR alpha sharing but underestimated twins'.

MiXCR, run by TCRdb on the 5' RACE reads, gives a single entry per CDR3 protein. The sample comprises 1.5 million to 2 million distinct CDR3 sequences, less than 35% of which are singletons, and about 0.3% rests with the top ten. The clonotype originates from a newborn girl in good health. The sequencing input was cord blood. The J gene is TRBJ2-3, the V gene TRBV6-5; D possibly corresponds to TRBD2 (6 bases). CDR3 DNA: TGTGCCAGCAGTCCCCGGACTACTAGCACAGATACGCAGTATTTT. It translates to CASSPRTTSTDTQYF.